These T cell receptor beta chains were read from a single sample in a study of T cells in Graves' hyperthyroidism and ophthalmopathy. TCRdb used MiXCR to reprocess the multiplex PCR reads, holding one entry per CDR3 protein. The sample holds roughly 400,000 distinct CDR3 sequences, approximately 14% seen once. Sequenced: blood. The receptors here all came from a woman younger than 35 with Graves' hyperthyroidism that later progressed to Graves' ophthalmopathy. CDR3s include the opening cysteine and the closing phenylalanine or tryptophan. D genes are given only for firm matches. The listing skips clone size in some rows; elsewhere it reads once, few, many or a size class.

TGTGCCAGCAGCCAAAACCCGGGACTAGCAGAAGAGACCCAGCACTTC,CASSQNPGLAEETQHF,TRBJ2-5,TRBD2,.,TRBV3-1
TGTGCCAGCAGCAAAGGGGCGGGTACCTACGAGCAGTACTTC,CASSKGAGTYEQYF,TRBJ2-7,.,many,TRBV3-1
TGTGCCAGCAGTTCCCGCAAGACTGAATCCCAAGAGACCCAGTACTTC,CASSSRKTESQETQYF,TRBJ2-5,.,many,TRBV12-3/TRBV12-4
TGCGCCAGCAGCGCGGACTGGGGAGGGACAGATACGCAGTATTTT,CASSADWGGTDTQYF,TRBJ2-3,TRBD2,.,TRBV5-1
TGTGCCAGCAGTATTGAAGCGGGAGGGAACACCGGGGAGCTGTTTTTT,CASSIEAGGNTGELFF,TRBJ2-2,TRBD2,.,TRBV6-2/TRBV6-3
TGTGCCAGCAGTTTAACATTCATGAACACTGAAGCTTTCTTT,CASSLTFMNTEAFF,TRBJ1-1,.,many,TRBV28
TGCAGTGCTAGAGTCGCCGTGGGGCTTTACAATGAGCAGTTCTTC,CSARVAVGLYNEQFF,TRBJ2-1,.,.,TRBV20-1
TGTGCCAGCACAACAGATACGCAGTATTTT,CASTTDTQYF,TRBJ2-3,.,many,TRBV2
TGCGCCAGCAGCTTGGATTACCACCCGACCGGGGAGCTGTTTTTT,CASSLDYHPTGELFF,TRBJ2-2,.,few,TRBV5-1
TGTGCCAGCAGCCCAACGACAGGGGGAGAGACCCAGTACTTC,CASSPTTGGETQYF,TRBJ2-5,TRBD1,many,TRBV9
TGCGCCAGCAGCTTGGACGGACAGGGGGCGTATGGCTACACCTTC,CASSLDGQGAYGYTF,TRBJ1-2,TRBD1,many,TRBV5-1
TGTGCCAGCAGCTTGTACCGGACTAGCGGGAGGGTGTACGAGCAGTACTTC,CASSLYRTSGRVYEQYF,TRBJ2-7,TRBD2,.,TRBV5-8